This paragraph covers one T cell receptor beta chain sequence. The antigen remains unidentified. The sample is drawn from a study of T cell responses to AZD1222 COVID-19 vaccine. Turning to the study itself: Second doses at about 4 or about 12 weeks were pooled.

CDR3 length: 13 residues. Looked up from germline, CDR1 is MNHEY and CDR2 is SVGAGI. Assay used: immunoSEQ multiplex PCR; TCRdb lists only in-frame clones, some missing. The sample lists nearly 100,000 clones, approximately 91% occurring once. Study-level results: The sample set comprised mostly white British donors with more females, and clonal diversity was possibly underestimated. Two AZD1222 doses significantly raised spike-specific TCR breadth and depth over controls.

The sample here was peripheral blood, taken on day 0 of AZD1222 vaccination. This chain uses TRBV6-5 with TRBJ1-2; no firm D call. The receptor was derived from an adult in good health. The CDR3 loop is CASRRAANYGYTF. DNA for the CDR3: TGTGCAAGCCGACGGGCGGCGAACTATGGCTACACCTTC.